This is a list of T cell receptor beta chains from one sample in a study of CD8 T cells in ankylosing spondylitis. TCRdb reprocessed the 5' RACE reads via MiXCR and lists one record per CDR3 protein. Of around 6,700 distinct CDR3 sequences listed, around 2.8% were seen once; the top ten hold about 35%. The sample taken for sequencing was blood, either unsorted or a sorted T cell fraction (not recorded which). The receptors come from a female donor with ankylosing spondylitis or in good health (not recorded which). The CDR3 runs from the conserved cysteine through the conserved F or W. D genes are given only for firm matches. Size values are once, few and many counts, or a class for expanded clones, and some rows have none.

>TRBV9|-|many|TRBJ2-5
CASSVDGAKETQYF
TGTGCCAGCAGCGTAGATGGAGCTAAAGAGACCCAGTACTTC
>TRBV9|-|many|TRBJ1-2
CASSASGSYGYTF
TGTGCCAGCAGCGCTTCCGGCAGCTATGGCTACACCTTC
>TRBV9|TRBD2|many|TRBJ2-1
CASSEAGVTYNEQFF
TGTGCCAGCAGCGAGGCGGGGGTTACCTACAATGAGCAGTTCTTC
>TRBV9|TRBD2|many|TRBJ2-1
CASSVGMIGGTSGSVDEQFF
TGTGCCAGCAGCGTAGGGATGATCGGTGGGACTAGCGGGAGTGTCGATGAGCAGTTCTTC
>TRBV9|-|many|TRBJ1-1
CASSSEGGAVRTEAFF
TGTGCCAGCAGCTCGGAAGGGGGGGCGGTAAGGACTGAAGCTTTCTTT
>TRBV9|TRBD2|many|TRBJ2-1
CASSEAGAGYNEQFF
TGTGCCAGCAGCGAAGCGGGGGCGGGGTACAATGAGCAGTTCTTC
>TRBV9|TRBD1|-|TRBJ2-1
CASSAGTGPGDEQFF
TGTGCCAGCAGCGCCGGGACAGGGCCTGGGGATGAGCAGTTCTTC
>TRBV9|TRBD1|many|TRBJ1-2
CASSAGTGDYGYTF
TGTGCCAGCAGCGCCGGGACAGGGGACTATGGCTACACCTTC
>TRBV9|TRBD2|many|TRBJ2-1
CASSVGRTSFGDEQFF
TGTGCCAGCAGCGTGGGCCGGACTAGCTTTGGAGATGAGCAGTTCTTC
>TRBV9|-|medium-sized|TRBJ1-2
CASSGDRLYTF
TGTGCCAGCAGCGGTGACCGCCTCTACACCTTC
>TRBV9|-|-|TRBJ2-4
CASSVGIGGWSKNIQYF
TGTGCCAGCAGCGTAGGCATCGGGGGATGGTCCAAAAACATTCAGTACTTC
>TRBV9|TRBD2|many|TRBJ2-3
CASSPRGTSGPVDTQYF
TGTGCCAGCAGCCCTAGGGGGACTAGCGGTCCGGTAGATACGCAGTATTTT
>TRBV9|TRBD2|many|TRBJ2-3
CASSKTGTTDTDTQYF
TGTGCCAGCAGCAAGACCGGGACTACCGACACAGATACGCAGTATTTT
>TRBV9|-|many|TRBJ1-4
CASSAYRDGETLFF
TGTGCCAGCAGCGCATACCGGGACGGGGAAACACTGTTTTTT
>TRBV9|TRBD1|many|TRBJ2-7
CASSVGDRGFDEQYF
TGTGCCAGCAGCGTAGGGGACAGGGGGTTCGACGAGCAGTACTTC
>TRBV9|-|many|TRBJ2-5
CASSGTGRFDETQYF
TGTGCCAGCAGCGGTACAGGGAGGTTCGACGAGACCCAGTACTTC
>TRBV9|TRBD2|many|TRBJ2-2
CASSAQTPSGTNTGELFF
TGTGCCAGCAGCGCCCAGACACCTAGCGGTACGAACACCGGGGAGCTGTTTTTT
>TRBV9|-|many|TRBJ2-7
CASSPETGPYEQYF
TGTGCCAGCAGCCCAGAGACAGGACCCTACGAGCAGTACTTC
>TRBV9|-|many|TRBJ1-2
CASSVGTSGYTF
TGTGCCAGCAGCGTAGGGACGAGTGGCTACACCTTC
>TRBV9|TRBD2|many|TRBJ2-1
CASSVEPSGIYNEQFF
TGTGCCAGCAGCGTAGAGCCTAGCGGGATCTACAATGAGCAGTTCTTC
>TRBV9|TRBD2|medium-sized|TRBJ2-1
CASSDTGLAINEQFF
TGTGCCAGCAGCGACACGGGACTAGCCATCAATGAGCAGTTCTTC
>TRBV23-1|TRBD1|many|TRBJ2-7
CASRQGTGTSYEQYF
TGCGCCAGCAGGCAGGGGACAGGGACTTCCTACGAGCAGTACTTC
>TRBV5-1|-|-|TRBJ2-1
CASSRRGLGNEQFF
TGCGCCAGCAGCCGGAGGGGGCTTGGCAATGAGCAGTTCTTC
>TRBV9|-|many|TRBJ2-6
CASSGGGSGANVLTF
TGTGCCAGCAGCGGGGGAGGCTCTGGGGCCAACGTCCTGACTTTC
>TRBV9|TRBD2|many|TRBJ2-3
CASSEPTSGGGDTQYF
TGTGCCAGCAGCGAACCGACTAGCGGGGGAGGAGATACGCAGTATTTT
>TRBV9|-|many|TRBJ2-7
CASSVHSGSYEQYF
TGTGCCAGCAGCGTCCATAGCGGCTCCTACGAGCAGTACTTC
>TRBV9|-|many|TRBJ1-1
CASSDRDGKNTEAFF
TGTGCCAGCAGCGACCGGGACGGAAAAAACACTGAAGCTTTCTTT
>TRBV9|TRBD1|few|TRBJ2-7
CASSGTGGDEQYF
TGTGCCAGCAGCGGTACAGGGGGCGACGAGCAGTACTTC
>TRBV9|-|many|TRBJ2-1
CASSVDGGPGNEQFF
TGTGCCAGCAGCGTAGACGGAGGGCCGGGCAATGAGCAGTTCTTC
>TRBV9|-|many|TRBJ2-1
CASSPGHNEQFF
TGTGCCAGCAGCCCGGGGCACAATGAGCAGTTCTTC
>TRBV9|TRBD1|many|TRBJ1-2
CASSARTGDGYTF
TGTGCCAGCAGCGCACGGACAGGGGATGGCTACACCTTC
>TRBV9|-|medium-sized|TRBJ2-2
CASSVNQLTSNTGELFF
TGTGCCAGCAGCGTCAACCAACTAACCTCGAACACCGGGGAGCTGTTTTTT
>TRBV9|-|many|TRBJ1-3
CASGSGNTIYF
TGTGCCAGTGGGTCGGGGAACACCATATATTTT
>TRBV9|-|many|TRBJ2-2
CASSGTQGPFNTGELFF
TGTGCCAGCAGCGGTACACAGGGTCCCTTTAACACCGGGGAGCTGTTTTTT
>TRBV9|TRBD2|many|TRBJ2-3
CASSSGLAGSTDTQYF
TGTGCCAGCAGCTCCGGACTAGCGGGGAGCACAGATACGCAGTATTTT
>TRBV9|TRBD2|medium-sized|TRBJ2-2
CASSAAITGGTGELFF
TGTGCCAGCAGCGCAGCGATCACGGGGGGCACCGGGGAGCTGTTTTTT
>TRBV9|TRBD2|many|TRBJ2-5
CASSVTGLTGETQYF
TGTGCCAGCAGCGTAACGGGACTAACGGGGGAGACCCAGTACTTC
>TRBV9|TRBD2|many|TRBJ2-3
CASSLPSGGTDTQYF
TGTGCCAGCAGCCTACCTAGCGGGGGCACAGATACGCAGTATTTT
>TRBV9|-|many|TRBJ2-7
CASSQGTSYEQYF
TGTGCCAGCAGCCAAGGGACCTCCTACGAGCAGTACTTC
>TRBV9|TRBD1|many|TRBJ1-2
CASSNGQGQGGYTF
TGTGCCAGCAGCAATGGACAGGGGCAGGGTGGCTACACCTTC
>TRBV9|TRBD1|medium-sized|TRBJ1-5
CASSAGTGEHQPQHF
TGTGCCAGCAGCGCCGGGACAGGGGAGCATCAGCCCCAGCATTTT
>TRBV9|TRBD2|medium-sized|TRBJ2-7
CASSPHGGVAATYEQYF
TGTGCCAGCAGCCCCCACGGGGGGGTAGCGGCCACCTACGAGCAGTACTTC
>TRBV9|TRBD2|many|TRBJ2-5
CASTGREGGETQYF
TGTGCCAGCACCGGGCGGGAGGGGGGAGAGACCCAGTACTTC
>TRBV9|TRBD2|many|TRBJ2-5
CASSVAGGLETQYF
TGTGCCAGCAGCGTAGCGGGGGGGCTGGAGACCCAGTACTTC
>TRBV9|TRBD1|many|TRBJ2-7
CASSVGQGADEQYF
TGTGCCAGCAGCGTGGGACAGGGGGCTGATGAGCAGTACTTC
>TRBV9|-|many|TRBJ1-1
CASSPLGGVNTEAFF
TGTGCCAGCAGCCCCTTAGGGGGGGTGAACACTGAAGCTTTCTTT
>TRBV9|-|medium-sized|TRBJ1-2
CASAGPGYYGYTF
TGTGCCAGCGCGGGGCCGGGCTACTATGGCTACACCTTC
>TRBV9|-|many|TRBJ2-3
CASRRTSGSTDTQYF
TGTGCCAGCAGACGAACATCAGGGAGCACAGATACGCAGTATTTT
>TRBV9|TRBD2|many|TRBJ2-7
CASSAGGSYEQYF
TGTGCCAGCAGCGCGGGGGGATCCTACGAGCAGTACTTC
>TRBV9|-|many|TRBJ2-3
CASSVDGASTDTQYF
TGTGCCAGCAGCGTAGACGGGGCTAGCACAGATACGCAGTATTTT
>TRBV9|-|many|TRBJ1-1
CASSPSTSMNTEAFF
TGTGCCAGCAGCCCCTCGACATCTATGAACACTGAAGCTTTCTTT
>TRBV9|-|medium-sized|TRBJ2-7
CASSVDSFGVYEQYF
TGTGCCAGCAGCGTAGACAGTTTCGGAGTCTACGAGCAGTACTTC
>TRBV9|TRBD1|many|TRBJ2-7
CASSDGTGMGEQYF
TGTGCCAGCAGCGACGGGACAGGGATGGGCGAGCAGTACTTC
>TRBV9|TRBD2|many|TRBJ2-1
CASSPPLAGGYNEQFF
TGTGCCAGCAGCCCCCCGCTGGCGGGGGGGTACAATGAGCAGTTCTTC
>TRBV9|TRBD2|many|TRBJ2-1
CASSVSLAGGPDEQFF
TGTGCCAGCAGCGTAAGTCTAGCGGGAGGGCCCGATGAGCAGTTCTTC
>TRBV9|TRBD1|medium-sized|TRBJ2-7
CASSVGQGAGEQYF
TGTGCCAGCAGCGTAGGACAGGGGGCCGGCGAGCAGTACTTC
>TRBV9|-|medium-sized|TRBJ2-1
CASSGDDREQFF
TGTGCCAGCAGCGGAGATGATCGTGAGCAGTTCTTC
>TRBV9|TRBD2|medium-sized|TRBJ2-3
CASSEPTSGGSRYTDTQYF
TGTGCCAGCAGCGAACCTACTAGCGGGGGATCCAGATACACAGATACGCAGTATTTT
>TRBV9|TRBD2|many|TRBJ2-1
CASSERLAGGTYNEQFF
TGTGCCAGCAGCGAACGGCTAGCGGGAGGTACATACAATGAGCAGTTCTTC